This T cell receptor beta chain was documented in a study of cytomegalovirus exposure and HLA in healthy donors. Whole-study findings and limits: The study carried out a later analysis of TCR beta sequences. It associated around 17,000 of them with specific HLA alleles at a false discovery rate of 0.05. A later analysis reportedly found that, within productive TCRs, an Asian-associated ancestry cluster had fewer N-insertions than the mean observed across the approximately 690 donors. Some V segments, TRBV6-2 and TRBV6-3 among them, were indistinguishable and were therefore excluded. V- and J-gene trimming of TCR beta was linked (in a later analysis) to a missense DCLRE1C variant.

Regarding this clone: The antigen is undetermined.

Vbeta (60) and Jbeta (13) primers were used in the PCR. The table came from immunoSEQ multiplex PCR; TCRdb's copy has only in-frame clones and leaves some out. The sample carries some 180,000 clones, 77% recorded once. Trimming took 4 bases from V and 4 from J, leaving 11 bases between them. Germline CDR1 is SGHRS and CDR2 is YFSETQ. This CDR3 has 13 residues. The chain has TRBV5-1 and TRBJ1-2; possible D gene TRBD1, 5 bases. The origin of this receptor is an older woman in good health and CMV-seropositive. Sample: PBMCs. The CDR3 DNA follows: TGCGCCAGCAGCGACGGGGGTACCTATGGCTACACCTTC. Translated: CASSDGGTYGYTF. The complete variable domain, with remaining parts taken from reference TRBV5-1 and TRBJ1-2, reads KAGVTQTPRYLIKTRGQQVTLSCSPISGHRSVSWYQQTPGQGLQFLFEYFSETQRNKGNFPGRFSGRQFSNSRSEMNVSTLELGDSALYLCASSDGGTYGYTFGSGTRLTVV.